This T cell receptor (beta chain) emerged from a study of blood T cell repertoires in COVID-19 (dated by TCRdb to about 2020). For the study in its entirety: The collaborator samples originated in the United States, Italy and Spain and spanned the acute and convalescent phases of COVID-19. The material from the prospective study consisted of cDNA or gDNA derived from T cells, B-cell-depleted T cells, or PBMCs. Subjects who had been exposed to COVID-19, were actively infected with it, or had recovered from it provided the deeply sampled blood TCRbeta repertoires that made up the dataset. The repertoires were released in a freely available public database meant as a resource for research on the immune response to SARS-CoV-2. Samples came from the ongoing ImmuneRACE study (first 160 participants) plus 1,254 subjects from 6 global collaborators. The sample metadata nearly always contained a de-identified subject ID, COVID-19 status, age in years and sex. HLA class I and class II types, where available, came from metadata supplied by the sample provider rather than from assay-based typing. Results and caveats for the whole study, not just this receptor: How much clinical and demographic metadata was included differed by source and by participant, and the metadata was provided uncurated.

Participants in the prospective study were enrolled through a virtual design, were aged about 18 to 89 years, and lived in approximately 25 United States geographic areas. In the prospective study, cohorts were assigned on the basis of participant-reported clinical history obtained from a screening survey and a study questionnaire. Exposed participants were defined as having been in contact with someone with a PCR-confirmed or clinician-diagnosed COVID-19 case within 2 weeks of study entry. Each participant in the prospective study had whole blood, serum and a nasopharyngeal or oropharyngeal swab collected by mobile phlebotomists. Participants in the prospective study had the option to provide additional blood draws and questionnaires over an approximately 2-month period. Prospective study blood samples were shipped either frozen or at room temperature before DNA extraction. TCRbeta CDR3 regions were amplified from genomic DNA using the immunoSEQ Assay, a bias-controlled multiplex PCR. The authors processed their data as follows. Within the assay, amplification of reference gene primers was used to estimate how many nucleated cells each sample contained. Sequence reads were collapsed and filtered to measure the absolute abundance of every unique TCRbeta CDR3 rearrangement. Productive Simpson clonality was computed per sample as the square root of Simpson's diversity index over productive rearrangements. Not all clones reach the TCRdb copy of this immuneACCESS table, which keeps in-frame sequences only. Checked studies attribute under half of the gap to unresolved V genes and leave the rest unexplained. For V, J and clone size, that table is used; D and trimming come from the DNA. The sample table contains around 220,000 clones; only one count was recorded for roughly 89% of them. About 15% of the sample belongs to the ten largest clones.

A word on this clone: Its antigen target is currently unknown. Per-base quality was not reported, and no clone a single base away is much larger than it.

The origin of this receptor is a man under 40 who had been exposed to COVID-19. The sample consisted of PBMCs or T cells enriched from blood (not recorded which).

For the CDR3, the sequence is CAWSGDNRRATYEQYF. The bases are TGTGCCTGGAGTGGAGACAACAGGAGAGCAACCTACGAGCAGTACTTC. This receptor chain uses TRBV30 and TRBJ2-7; the D segment could be TRBD1, given 5 matching bases. Reading the germline V gene (reference sequence) gives CDR1 GTSNPN and CDR2 SVGIG. V is shortened by 1 base, J by 2 bases, and the region joining them spans 18 bases. The CDR3 runs 16 residues from the cysteine to the phenylalanine. The entry retains the CDR3 DNA only, 48 bases that are in frame from base 1.